This T cell receptor beta chain came from a study of blood T cell repertoires in COVID-19. Overall study context: COVID-19 samples, acute and convalescent, were from the United States, Italy and Spain. PBMCs, B-cell-depleted T cells, or T cells were the source of the cDNA or gDNA that made up the material.

With 3 bases removed from V and 4 bases from J, the gap between germline ends came to 18 bases. In germline, CDR1 is SGHNT, CDR2 YYREEE (reference sequence). This CDR3 spans 16 amino acids. Methods used by the authors: Estimated nucleated cell counts came from reference gene primer amplification. TCRdb keeps only in-frame clones here, not all; method: immunoSEQ multiplex PCR. V and J calls plus clone size are reproduced from that table; the DNA served to infer D and trimming. In the table there are roughly 150,000 clones, 75% to 80% of which are singletons. Only one count was recorded for this clone. The sequence was collected from a woman over 75 with acute or convalescent COVID-19. This sequence joins TRBV5-4 and TRBJ2-3, with D possibly being TRBD2 (7 bases). The sample taken for sequencing was peripheral blood. CDR3 DNA: TGTGCCAGCAGCTGGTGGGCGGGCGGGGGCCCAGATACGCAGTATTTT. This translates into CASSWWAGGGPDTQYF. Complete variable domain (other parts from reference TRBV5-4 and TRBJ2-3): ETGVTQSPTHLIKTRGQQVTLRCSSQSGHNTVSWYQQALGQGPQFIFQYYREEENGRGNFPPRFSGLQFPNYSSELNVNALELDDSALYLCASSWWAGGGPDTQYFGPGTRLTVL.